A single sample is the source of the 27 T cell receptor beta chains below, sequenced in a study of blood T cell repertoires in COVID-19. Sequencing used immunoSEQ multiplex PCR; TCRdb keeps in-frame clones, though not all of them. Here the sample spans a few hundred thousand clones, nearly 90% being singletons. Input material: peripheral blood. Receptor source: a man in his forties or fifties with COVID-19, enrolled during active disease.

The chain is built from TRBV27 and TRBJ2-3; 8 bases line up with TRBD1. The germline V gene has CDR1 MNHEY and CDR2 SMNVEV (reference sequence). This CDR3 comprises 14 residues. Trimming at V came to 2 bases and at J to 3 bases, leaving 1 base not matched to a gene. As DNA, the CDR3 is TGTGCCAGCAGTTTACAGGGGGCGACAGATACGCAGTATTTT. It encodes CASSLQGATDTQYF.

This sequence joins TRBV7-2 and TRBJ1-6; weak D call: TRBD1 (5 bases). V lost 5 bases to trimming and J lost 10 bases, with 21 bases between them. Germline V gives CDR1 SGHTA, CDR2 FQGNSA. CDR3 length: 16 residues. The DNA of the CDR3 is TGTGCCAGCAGCCCGGGGGGATCGGGGTTAGGCTCACCCCTCCACTTT. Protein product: CASSPGGSGLGSPLHF.

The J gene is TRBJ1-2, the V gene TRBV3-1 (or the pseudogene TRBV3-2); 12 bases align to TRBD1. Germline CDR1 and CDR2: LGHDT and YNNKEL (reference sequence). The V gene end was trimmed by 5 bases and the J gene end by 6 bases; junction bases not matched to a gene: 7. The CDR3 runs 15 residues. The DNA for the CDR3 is TGTGCCAGCAGCTTTCCGGGACAGGGGGCGGATGGCTACACCTTC. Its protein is CASSFPGQGADGYTF.

CDR3 region: CASRPPGLGDVNEQFF. DNA for the CDR3: TGTGCCAGCAGGCCCCCGGGACTAGGGGATGTCAATGAGCAGTTCTTC. The chain has TRBV6-6 and TRBJ2-1; TRBD2 agrees at 8 bases. The junction had 13 bases not matched to a gene; V was cut back by 6 bases and J by 6 bases. Germline assignment: CDR1 MNHNY and CDR2 SVGAGI (reference sequence). The CDR3 loop spans 16 amino acids.

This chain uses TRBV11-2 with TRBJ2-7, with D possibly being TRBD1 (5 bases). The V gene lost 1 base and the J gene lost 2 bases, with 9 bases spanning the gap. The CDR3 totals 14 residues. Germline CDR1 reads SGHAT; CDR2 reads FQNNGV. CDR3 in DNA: TGTGCCAGCAGCTTAGCAGGGAATGCCTACGAGCAGTACTTC. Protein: CASSLAGNAYEQYF.

CDR3 sequence (DNA): TGTGCCAGCAGGCCTAGCGGGGGAACCACAGATACGCAGTATTTT. Translating gives CASRPSGGTTDTQYF. V gene TRBV6-5 combines with J gene TRBJ2-3, with 10 positions matching TRBD2. The CDR3 spans 15 residues. Germline trimming cut 6 bases from V and 2 bases from J; bases unmatched to any gene: 5. Germline V CDR1 and CDR2: MNHEY, SVGAGI.

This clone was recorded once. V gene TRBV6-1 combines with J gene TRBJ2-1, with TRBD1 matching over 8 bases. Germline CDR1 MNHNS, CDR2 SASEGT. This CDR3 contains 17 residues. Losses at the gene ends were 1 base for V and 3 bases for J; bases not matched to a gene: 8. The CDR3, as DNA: TGTGCCAGCAGTGAAGTGGCGGGGACAGGAGACTACAATGAGCAGTTCTTC. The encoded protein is CASSEVAGTGDYNEQFF.

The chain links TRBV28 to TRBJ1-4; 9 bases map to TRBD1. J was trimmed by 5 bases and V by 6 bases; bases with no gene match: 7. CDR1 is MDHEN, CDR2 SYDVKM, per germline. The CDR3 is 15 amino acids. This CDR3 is CASRSNRGPNEKLFF. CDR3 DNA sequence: TGTGCCAGCAGGTCCAACAGGGGGCCAAATGAAAAACTGTTTTTT.

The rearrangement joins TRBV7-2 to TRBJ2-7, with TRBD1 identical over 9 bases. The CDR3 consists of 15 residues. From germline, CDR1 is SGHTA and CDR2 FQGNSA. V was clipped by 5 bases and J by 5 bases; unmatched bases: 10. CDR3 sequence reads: CASSIRQGVWNEQYF. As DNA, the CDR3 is TGTGCCAGCAGCATCCGACAGGGGGTCTGGAACGAGCAGTACTTC. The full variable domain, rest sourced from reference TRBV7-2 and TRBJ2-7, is GAGVSQSPSNKVTEKGKDVELRCDPISGHTALYWYRQSLGQGLEFLIYFQGNSAPDKSGLPSDRFSAERTGGSVSTLTIQRTQQEDSAVYLCASSIRQGVWNEQYFGPGTRLTVT.

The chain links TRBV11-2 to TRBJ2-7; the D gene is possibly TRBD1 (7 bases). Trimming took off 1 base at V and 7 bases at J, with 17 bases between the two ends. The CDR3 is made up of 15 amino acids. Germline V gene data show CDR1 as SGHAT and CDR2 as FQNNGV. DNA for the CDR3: TGTGCCAGCAGCTTAGTTGGCAGGGGGGTTTGGGAGCAGTACTTC. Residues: CASSLVGRGVWEQYF.

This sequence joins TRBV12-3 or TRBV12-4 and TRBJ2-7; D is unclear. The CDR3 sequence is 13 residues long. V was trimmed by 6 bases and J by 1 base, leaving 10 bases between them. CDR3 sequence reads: CASSPTSSYEQYF. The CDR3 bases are TGTGCCAGCAGCCCCACGAGTTCCTACGAGCAGTACTTC.

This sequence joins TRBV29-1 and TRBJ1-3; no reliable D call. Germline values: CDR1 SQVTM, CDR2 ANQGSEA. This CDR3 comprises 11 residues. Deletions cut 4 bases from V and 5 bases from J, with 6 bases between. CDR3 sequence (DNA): TGCAGCGTTGGCGCCCGAAACACCATATATTTT. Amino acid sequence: CSVGARNTIYF.

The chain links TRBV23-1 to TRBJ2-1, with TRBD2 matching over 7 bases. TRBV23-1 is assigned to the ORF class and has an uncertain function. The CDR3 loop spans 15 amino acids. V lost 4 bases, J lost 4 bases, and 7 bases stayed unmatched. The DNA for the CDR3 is TGCGCCAGCAGTCTTCGGGCTAGCGGTTACAATGAGCAGTTCTTC. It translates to CASSLRASGYNEQFF.

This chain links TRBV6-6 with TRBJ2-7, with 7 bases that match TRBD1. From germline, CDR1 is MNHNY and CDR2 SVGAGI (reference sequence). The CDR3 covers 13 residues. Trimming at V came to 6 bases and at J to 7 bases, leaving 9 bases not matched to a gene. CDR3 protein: CASSVRQGLEQYF. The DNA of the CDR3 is TGTGCCAGCAGCGTACGACAGGGTTTGGAGCAGTACTTC.

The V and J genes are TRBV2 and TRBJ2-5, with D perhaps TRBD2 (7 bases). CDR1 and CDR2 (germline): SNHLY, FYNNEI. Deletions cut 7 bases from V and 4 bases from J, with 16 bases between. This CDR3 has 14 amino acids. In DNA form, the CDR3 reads TGTGCCAGCATAGGGGGAGGGCCAGGAGAGACCCAGTACTTC. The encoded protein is CASIGGGPGETQYF.

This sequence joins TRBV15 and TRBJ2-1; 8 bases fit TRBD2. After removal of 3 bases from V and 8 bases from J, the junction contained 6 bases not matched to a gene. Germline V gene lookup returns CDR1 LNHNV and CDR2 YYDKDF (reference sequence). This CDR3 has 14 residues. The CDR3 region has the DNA TGTGCCACCAGCAGCGCGGGACTAGGTCATGAGCAGTTCTTC. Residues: CATSSAGLGHEQFF.

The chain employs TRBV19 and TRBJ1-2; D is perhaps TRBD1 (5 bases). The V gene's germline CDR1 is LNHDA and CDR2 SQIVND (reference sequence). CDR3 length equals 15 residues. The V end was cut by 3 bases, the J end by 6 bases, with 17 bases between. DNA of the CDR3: TGTGCCAGTAGTATGGCGGTCAGCGGGGCGGATGGCTACACCTTC. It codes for CASSMAVSGADGYTF.

CDR3 in DNA: TGTGCCAGCAGCCAAGACCAGAACACCGGGGAGCTGTTTTTT. Its protein product is CASSQDQNTGELFF. The chain combines TRBV3-1 (or the pseudogene TRBV3-2) with TRBJ2-2; D call uncertain. CDR3 length equals 14 residues. With 0 bases removed from V and 1 base from J, the gap between germline ends came to 3 bases. Looked up from germline, CDR1 is LGHDT and CDR2 is YNNKEL (reference sequence).

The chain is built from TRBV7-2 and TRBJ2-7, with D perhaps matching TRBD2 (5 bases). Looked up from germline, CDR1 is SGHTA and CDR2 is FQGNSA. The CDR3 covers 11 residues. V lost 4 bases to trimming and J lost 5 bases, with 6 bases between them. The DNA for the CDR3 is TGTGCCAGCAGCTCCGGGGACGAGCAGTACTTC. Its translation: CASSSGDEQYF.

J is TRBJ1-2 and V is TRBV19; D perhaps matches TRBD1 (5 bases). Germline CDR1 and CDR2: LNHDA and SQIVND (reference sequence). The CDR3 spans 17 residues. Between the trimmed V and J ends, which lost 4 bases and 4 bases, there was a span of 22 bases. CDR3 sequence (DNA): TGTGCCAGTAGTACCTACCCTACAGGTAGCCCTCCCTATGGCTACACCTTC. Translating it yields CASSTYPTGSPPYGYTF.

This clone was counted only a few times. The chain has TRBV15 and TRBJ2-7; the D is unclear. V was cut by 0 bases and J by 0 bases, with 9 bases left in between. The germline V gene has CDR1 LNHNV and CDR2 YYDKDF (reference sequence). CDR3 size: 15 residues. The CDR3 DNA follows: TGTGCCACCAGCAGAGAACACGGCGGCTCCTACGAGCAGTACTTC. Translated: CATSREHGGSYEQYF.

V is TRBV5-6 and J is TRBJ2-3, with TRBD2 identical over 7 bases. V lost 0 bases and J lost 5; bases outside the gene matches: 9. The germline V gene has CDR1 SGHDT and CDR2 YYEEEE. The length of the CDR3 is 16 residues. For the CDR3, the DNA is TGTGCCAGCAGCTTGGTGTTCGGCGGGAGCGGAGATACGCAGTATTTT. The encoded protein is CASSLVFGGSGDTQYF. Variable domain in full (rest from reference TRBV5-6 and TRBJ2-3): DAGVTQSPTHLIKTRGQQVTLRCSPKSGHDTVSWYQQALGQGPQFIFQYYEEEERQRGNFPDRFSGHQFPNYSSELNVNALLLGDSALYLCASSLVFGGSGDTQYFGPGTRLTVL.

The CDR3 DNA follows: TGTGCCAGTAGTTTTTCAGGAAGGGGAGGAGGGACTGAAGCTTTCTTT. This codes for CASSFSGRGGGTEAFF. This chain connects TRBV19 to TRBJ1-1; TRBD1 might be the D (5 bases). The germline V and J ends were trimmed by 5 bases and 5 bases, with 21 bases remaining between them. Germline V gene data show CDR1 as LNHDA and CDR2 as SQIVND (reference sequence). The CDR3 totals 16 residues. The full variable domain, in which reference TRBV19 and TRBJ1-1 provide the parts outside the CDR3, is DGGITQSPKYLFRKEGQNVTLSCEQNLNHDAMYWYRQDPGQGLRLIYYSQIVNDFQKGDIAEGYSVSREKKESFPLTVTSAQKNPTAFYLCASSFSGRGGGTEAFFGQGTRLTVV.

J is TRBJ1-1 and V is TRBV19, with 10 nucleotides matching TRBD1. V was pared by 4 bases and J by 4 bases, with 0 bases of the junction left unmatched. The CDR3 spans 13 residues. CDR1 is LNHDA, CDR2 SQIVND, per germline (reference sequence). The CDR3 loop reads CASSRDRGTEAFF. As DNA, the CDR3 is TGTGCCAGTAGTAGGGACAGGGGCACTGAAGCTTTCTTT.

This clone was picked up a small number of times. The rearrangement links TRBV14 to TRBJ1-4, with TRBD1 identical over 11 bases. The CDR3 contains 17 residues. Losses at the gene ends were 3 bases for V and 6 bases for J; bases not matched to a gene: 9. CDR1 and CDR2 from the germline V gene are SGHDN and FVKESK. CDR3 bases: TGTGCCAGCAGCCATCCGGGACAGGGGGTTATTTATGAAAAACTGTTTTTT. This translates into CASSHPGQGVIYEKLFF. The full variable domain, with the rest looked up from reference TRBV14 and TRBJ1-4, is EAGVTQFPSHSVIEKGQTVTLRCDPISGHDNLYWYRRVMGKEIKFLLHFVKESKQDESGMPNNRFLAERTGGTYSTLKVQPAELEDSGVYFCASSHPGQGVIYEKLFFGSGTQLSVL.

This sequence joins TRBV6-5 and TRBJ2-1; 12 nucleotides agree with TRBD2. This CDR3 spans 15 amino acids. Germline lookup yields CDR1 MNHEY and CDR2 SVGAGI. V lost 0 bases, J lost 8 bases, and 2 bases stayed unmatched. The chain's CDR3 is CASSYSLAGGHEQFF. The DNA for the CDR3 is TGTGCCAGCAGTTACTCACTAGCGGGAGGCCATGAGCAGTTCTTC.

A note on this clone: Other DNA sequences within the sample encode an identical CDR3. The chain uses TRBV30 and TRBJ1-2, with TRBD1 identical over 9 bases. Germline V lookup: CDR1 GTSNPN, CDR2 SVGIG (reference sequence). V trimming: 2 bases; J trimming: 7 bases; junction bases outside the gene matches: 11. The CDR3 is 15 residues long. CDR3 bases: TGTGCCTGGAGTTTAAACAGGGGGCGCGGGGGTGGCTACACCTTC. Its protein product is CAWSLNRGRGGGYTF.